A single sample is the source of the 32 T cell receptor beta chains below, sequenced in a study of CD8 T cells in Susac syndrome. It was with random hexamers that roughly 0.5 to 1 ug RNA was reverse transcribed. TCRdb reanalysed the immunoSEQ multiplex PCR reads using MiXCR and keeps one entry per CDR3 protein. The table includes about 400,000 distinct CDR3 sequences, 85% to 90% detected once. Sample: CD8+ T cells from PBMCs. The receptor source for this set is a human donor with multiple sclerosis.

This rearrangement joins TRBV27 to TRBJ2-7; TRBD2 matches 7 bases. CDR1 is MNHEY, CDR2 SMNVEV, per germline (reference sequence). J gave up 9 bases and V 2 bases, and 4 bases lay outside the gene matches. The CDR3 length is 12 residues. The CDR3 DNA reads TGTGCCAGCAGTTTAGGTTGGGGGGGGCAGTACTTC. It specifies CASSLGWGGQYF.

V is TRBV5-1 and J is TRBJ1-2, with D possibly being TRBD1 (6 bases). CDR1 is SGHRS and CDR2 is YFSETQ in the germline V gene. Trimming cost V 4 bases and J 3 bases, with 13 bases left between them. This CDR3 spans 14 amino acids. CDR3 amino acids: CASSRHQGHYGYTF. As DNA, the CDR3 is TGCGCCAGCAGCCGTCATCAGGGGCACTATGGCTACACCTTC. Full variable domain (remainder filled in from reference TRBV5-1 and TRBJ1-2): KAGVTQTPRYLIKTRGQQVTLSCSPISGHRSVSWYQQTPGQGLQFLFEYFSETQRNKGNFPGRFSGRQFSNSRSEMNVSTLELGDSALYLCASSRHQGHYGYTFGSGTRLTVV.

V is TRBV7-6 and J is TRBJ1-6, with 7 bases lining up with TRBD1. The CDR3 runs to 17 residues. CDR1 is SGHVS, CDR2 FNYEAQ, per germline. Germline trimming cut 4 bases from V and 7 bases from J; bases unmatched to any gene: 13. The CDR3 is CASSSTHKTGSNSPLHF. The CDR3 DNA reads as TGTGCCAGCAGCTCGACCCATAAGACAGGGTCGAATTCACCCCTCCACTTT.

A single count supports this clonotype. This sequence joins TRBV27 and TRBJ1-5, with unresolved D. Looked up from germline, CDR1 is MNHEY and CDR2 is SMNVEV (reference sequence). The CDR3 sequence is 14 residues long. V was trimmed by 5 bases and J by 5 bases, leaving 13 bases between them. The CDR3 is CASSPPGWDQPQHF. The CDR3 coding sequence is TGTGCCAGCAGTCCTCCCGGCTGGGATCAGCCCCAGCATTTT.

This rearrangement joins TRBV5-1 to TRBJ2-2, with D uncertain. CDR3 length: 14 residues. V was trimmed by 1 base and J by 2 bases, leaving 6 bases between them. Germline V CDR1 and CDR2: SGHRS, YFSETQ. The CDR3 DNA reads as TGCGCCAGCAGCTTGTGGGATAACACCGGGGAGCTGTTTTTT. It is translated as CASSLWDNTGELFF.

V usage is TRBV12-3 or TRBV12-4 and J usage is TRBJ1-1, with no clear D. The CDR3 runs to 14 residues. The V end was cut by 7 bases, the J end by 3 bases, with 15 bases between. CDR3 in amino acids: CASNPPISDTEAFF. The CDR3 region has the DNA TGTGCCAGCAACCCGCCCATCTCCGACACTGAAGCTTTCTTT.

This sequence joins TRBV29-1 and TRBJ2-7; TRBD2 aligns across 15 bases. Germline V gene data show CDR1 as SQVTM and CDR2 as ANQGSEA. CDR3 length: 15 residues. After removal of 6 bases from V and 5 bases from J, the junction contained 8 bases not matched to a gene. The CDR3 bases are TGCAGCGTCCAAAGGACTAGCGGGGGGGCCGACGAGCAGTACTTC. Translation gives CSVQRTSGGADEQYF.

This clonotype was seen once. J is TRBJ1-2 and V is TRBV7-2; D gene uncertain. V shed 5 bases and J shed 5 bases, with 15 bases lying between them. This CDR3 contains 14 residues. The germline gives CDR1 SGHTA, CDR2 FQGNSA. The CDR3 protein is CASSLDTQSYGYTF. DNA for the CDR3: TGTGCCAGCAGCCTTGACACGCAAAGTTATGGCTACACCTTC.

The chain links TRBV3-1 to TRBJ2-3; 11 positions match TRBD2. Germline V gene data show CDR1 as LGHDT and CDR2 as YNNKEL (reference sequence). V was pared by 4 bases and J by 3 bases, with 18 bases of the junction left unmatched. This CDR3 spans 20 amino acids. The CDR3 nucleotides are TGTGCCAGCAGCCCTATCTACAACCCGACTAGCGGGGAATTTACAGATACGCAGTATTTT. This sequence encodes CASSPIYNPTSGEFTDTQYF.

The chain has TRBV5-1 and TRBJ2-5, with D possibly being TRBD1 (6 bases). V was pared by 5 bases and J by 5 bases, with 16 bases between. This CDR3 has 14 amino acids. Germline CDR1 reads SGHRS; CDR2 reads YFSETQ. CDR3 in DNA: TGCGCCAGCAGTAATGAACAGGGTACGGAGACCCAGTACTTC. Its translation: CASSNEQGTETQYF.

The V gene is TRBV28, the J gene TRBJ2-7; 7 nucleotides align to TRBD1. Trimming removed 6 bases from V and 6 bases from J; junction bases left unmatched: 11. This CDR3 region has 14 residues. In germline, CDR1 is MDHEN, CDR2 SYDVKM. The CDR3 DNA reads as TGTGCCAGCAGGGTGGGGGTGACAGGGCTCGAGCAGTACTTC. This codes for CASRVGVTGLEQYF.

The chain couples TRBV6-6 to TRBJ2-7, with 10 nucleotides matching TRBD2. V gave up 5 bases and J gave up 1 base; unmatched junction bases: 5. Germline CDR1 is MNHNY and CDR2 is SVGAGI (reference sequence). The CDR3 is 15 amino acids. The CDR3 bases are TGTGCCAGCAGTAACCTAGCGGGAGAATCCTACGAGCAGTACTTC. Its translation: CASSNLAGESYEQYF.

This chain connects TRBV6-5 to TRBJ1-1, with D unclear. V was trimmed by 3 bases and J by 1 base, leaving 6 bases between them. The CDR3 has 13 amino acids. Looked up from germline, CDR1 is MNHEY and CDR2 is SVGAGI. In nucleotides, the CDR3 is TGTGCCAGCAGTTATAACGAGAACACTGAAGCTTTCTTT. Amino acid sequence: CASSYNENTEAFF.

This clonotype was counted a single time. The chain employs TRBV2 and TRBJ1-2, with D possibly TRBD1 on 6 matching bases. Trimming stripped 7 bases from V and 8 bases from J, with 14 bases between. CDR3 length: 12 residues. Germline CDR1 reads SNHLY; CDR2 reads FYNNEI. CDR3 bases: TGTGCCAGCATGGGGGGCGACGACGGCTACACCTTC. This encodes CASMGGDDGYTF.

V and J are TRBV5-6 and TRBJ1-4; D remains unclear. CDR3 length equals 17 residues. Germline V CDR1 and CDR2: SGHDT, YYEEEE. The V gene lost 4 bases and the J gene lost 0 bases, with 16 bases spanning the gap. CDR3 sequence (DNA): TGTGCCAGCAGCCAAAACCCTGCCGGAGCAACTAATGAAAAACTGTTTTTT. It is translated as CASSQNPAGATNEKLFF.

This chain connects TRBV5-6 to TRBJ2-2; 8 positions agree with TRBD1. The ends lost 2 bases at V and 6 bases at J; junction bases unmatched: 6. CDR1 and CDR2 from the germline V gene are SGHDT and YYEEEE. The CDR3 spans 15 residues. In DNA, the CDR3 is TGTGCCAGCAGCTTCTCAGGGGGCGAACCCGGGGAGCTGTTTTTT. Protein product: CASSFSGGEPGELFF.

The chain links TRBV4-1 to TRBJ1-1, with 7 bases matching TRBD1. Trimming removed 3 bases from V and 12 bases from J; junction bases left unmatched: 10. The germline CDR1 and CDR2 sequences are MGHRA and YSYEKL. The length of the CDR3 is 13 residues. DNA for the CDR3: TGCGCCAGCAGCCAGGTAACAGGGGTGACGACTTTCTTT. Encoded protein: CASSQVTGVTTFF.

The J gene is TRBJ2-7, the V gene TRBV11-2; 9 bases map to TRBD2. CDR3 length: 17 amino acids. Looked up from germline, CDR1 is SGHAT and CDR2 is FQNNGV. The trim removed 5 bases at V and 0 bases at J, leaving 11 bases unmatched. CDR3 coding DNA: TGTGCCAGCAGCCCGACTCGAGGTAGCGGGAGCTCCTACGAGCAGTACTTC. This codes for CASSPTRGSGSSYEQYF.

CDR3 protein: CASSSPYRGSSYEQYF. CDR3 nucleotide sequence: TGTGCCAGTAGTTCCCCCTACAGGGGATCCTCCTACGAGCAGTACTTC. The chain recombines TRBV19 with TRBJ2-7; the match to TRBD1 covers 7 bases. The CDR3 runs 16 residues. Unmatched junction bases numbered 10, after V lost 5 bases and J lost 0 bases. The V gene's germline CDR1 is LNHDA and CDR2 SQIVND (reference sequence).

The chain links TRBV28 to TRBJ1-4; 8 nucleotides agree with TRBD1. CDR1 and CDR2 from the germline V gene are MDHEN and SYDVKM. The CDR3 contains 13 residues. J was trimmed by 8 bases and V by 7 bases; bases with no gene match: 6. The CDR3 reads CASTYRGGEKLFF. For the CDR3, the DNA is TGTGCCAGCACATACAGGGGGGGAGAAAAACTGTTTTTT.

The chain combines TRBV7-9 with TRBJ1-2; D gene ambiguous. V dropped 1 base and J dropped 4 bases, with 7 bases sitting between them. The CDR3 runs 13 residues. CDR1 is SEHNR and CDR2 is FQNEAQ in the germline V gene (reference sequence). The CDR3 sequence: CASSLESSYGYTF. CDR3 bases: TGTGCCAGCAGCTTAGAGTCCAGCTATGGCTACACCTTC.

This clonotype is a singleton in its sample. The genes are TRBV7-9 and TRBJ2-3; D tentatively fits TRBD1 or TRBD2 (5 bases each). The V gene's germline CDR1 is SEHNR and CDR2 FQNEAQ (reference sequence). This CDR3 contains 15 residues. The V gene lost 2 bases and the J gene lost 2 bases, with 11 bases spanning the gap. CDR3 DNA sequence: TGTGCCAGCAGCTTAACTAGGACATCCACAGATACGCAGTATTTT. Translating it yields CASSLTRTSTDTQYF. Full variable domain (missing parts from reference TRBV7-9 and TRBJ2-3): DTGVSQNPRHKITKRGQNVTFRCDPISEHNRLYWYRQTLGQGPEFLTYFQNEAQLEKSRLLSDRFSAERPKGSFSTLEIQRTEQGDSAMYLCASSLTRTSTDTQYFGPGTRLTVL.

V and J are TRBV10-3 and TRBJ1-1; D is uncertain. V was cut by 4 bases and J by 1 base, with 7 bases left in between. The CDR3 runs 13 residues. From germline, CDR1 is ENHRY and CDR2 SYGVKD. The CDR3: CAISAPENTEAFF. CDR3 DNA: TGTGCCATCAGTGCACCGGAGAACACTGAAGCTTTCTTT.

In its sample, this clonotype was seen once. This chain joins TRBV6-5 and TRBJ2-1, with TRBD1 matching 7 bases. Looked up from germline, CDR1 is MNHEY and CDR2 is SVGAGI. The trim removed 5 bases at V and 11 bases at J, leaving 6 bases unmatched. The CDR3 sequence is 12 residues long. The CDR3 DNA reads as TGTGCCAGCAGTACTGGGACAGCCCAGCAGTTCTTC. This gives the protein CASSTGTAQQFF.

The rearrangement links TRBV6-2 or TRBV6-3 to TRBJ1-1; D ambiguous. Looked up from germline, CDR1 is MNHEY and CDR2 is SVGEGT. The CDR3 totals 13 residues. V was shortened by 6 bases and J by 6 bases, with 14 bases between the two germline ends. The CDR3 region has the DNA TGTGCCAGCAGCCTCCAAAGAACATCTGAAGCTTTCTTT. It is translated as CASSLQRTSEAFF.

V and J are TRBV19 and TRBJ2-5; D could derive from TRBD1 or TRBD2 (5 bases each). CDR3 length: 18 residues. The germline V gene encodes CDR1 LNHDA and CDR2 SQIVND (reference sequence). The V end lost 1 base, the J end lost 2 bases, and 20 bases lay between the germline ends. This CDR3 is CASSIAPWSWRTQETQYF. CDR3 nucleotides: TGTGCCAGTAGTATAGCTCCTTGGTCGTGGAGGACACAAGAGACCCAGTACTTC.

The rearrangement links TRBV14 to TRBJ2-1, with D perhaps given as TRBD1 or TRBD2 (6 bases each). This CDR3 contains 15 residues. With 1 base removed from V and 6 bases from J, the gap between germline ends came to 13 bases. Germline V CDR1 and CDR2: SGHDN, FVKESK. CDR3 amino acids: CASSQVVSGANEQFF. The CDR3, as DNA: TGTGCCAGCAGCCAAGTGGTGTCGGGGGCCAATGAGCAGTTCTTC.

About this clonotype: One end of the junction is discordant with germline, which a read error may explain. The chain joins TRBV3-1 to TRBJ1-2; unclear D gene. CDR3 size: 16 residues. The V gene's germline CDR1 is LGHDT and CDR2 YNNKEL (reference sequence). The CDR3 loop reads CARSQKGIDPNYGYTF. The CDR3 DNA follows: TGTGCCAGAAGCCAAAAGGGTATCGACCCTAACTATGGCTACACCTTC.

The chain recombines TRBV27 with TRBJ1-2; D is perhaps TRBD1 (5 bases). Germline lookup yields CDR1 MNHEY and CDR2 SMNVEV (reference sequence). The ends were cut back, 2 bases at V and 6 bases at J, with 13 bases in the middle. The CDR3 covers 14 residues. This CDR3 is CASSLLPAGHGYTF. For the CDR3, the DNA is TGTGCCAGCAGTTTACTACCGGCAGGGCATGGCTACACCTTC.

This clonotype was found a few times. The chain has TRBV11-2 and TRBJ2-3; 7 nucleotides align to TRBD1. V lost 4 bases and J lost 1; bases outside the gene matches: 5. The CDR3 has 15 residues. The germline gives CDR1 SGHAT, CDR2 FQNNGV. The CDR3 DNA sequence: TGTGCCAGCAGCTCCGACAGGGCCCGCACAGATACGCAGTATTTT. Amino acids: CASSSDRARTDTQYF.

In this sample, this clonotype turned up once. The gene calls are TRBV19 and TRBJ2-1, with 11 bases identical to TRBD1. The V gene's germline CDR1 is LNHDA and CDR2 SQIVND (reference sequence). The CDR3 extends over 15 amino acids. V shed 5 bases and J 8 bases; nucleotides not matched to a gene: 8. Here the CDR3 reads CASSAGQGAHDEQFF. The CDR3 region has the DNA TGTGCCAGTAGTGCCGGACAGGGGGCGCACGATGAGCAGTTCTTC.

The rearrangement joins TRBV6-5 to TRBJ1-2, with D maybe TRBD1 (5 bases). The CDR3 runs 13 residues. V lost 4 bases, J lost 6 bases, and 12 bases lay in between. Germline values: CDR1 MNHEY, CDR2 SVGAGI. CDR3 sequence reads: CASSSTDTDGYTF. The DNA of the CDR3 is TGTGCCAGCAGTTCGACAGATACCGATGGCTACACCTTC.